The clone carrying this TCR beta chain occurred a few times. The antigen remains unidentified. Germline and junction disagree at one end, which may indicate a read error. The record originates from a study of spatial heterogeneity in lung cancer. Time point in this sample: blood at routine non-recurrence follow-up after resection. Whole-study findings and limits: There were more appearances of ubiquitous expanded tumor TCRs in blood at resection than at follow-up.

TCRdb reprocessed the 5' RACE reads with MiXCR, giving one entry per CDR3 protein. The data show 43,000 or so distinct CDR3 sequences, approximately 10% seen once. CDR1 KGHDR and CDR2 SFDVKD come from the germline V gene. The CDR3 consists of 12 residues. Sequencing used PBMCs, obtained at follow-up. This receptor was identified in a male donor with early-stage non-small cell lung cancer. The V call is TRBV24-1, the J call TRBJ1-5; D unresolved. CDR3 loop: CATSALAGPQHF. CDR3 coding DNA: TGTGCCACCAGTGCTTTGGCGGGACCCCAGCATTTT.